This T cell receptor (beta chain) was recovered during a study of beta chain features in type 1 diabetes. Of note for this clone: No antigen is known for it.

Trimming pared 3 bases from V and 3 bases from J, leaving 14 bases between. From germline, CDR1 is KGHSH and CDR2 LQKENI. This CDR3 is built from 15 residues. All of the isolated RNA was reverse transcribed, so expressed TCRB transcripts were sequenced. The assay was immunoSEQ multiplex PCR, and TCRdb's table has in-frame clones only and misses some. Among 400,000 to 450,000 clones, approximately 15% were seen once, and the ten largest hold around 0.035%. Study-wide findings and caveats: Because the template was cDNA, high-expressing cells might be over-represented.

Sequencing was done on a sample of naive CD4+ T cells from blood. This chain connects TRBV18 to TRBJ2-5; D possibly corresponds to TRBD1 (5 bases). The source is a man between 25 and 39 years old in good health. The CDR3 DNA follows: TGTGCCAGCTCACCCTCCCCCAAGGGGAAAGAGACCCAGTACTTC. It yields the protein CASSPSPKGKETQYF.